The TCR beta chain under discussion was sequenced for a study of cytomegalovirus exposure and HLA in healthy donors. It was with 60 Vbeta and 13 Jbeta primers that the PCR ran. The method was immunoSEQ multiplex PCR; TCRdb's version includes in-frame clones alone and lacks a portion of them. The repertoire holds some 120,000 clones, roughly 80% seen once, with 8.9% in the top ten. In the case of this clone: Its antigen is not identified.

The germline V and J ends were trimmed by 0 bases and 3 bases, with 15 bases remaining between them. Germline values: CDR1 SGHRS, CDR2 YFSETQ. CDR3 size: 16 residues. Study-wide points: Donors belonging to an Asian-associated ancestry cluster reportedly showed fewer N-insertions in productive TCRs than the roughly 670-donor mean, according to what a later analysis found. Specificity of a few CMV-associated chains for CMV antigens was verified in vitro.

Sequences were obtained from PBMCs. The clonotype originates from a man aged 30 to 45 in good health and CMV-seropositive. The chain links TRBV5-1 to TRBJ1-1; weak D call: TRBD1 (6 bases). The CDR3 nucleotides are TGCGCCAGCAGCTTGGATATTAGAGCAGGGGACACTGAAGCTTTCTTT. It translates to CASSLDIRAGDTEAFF. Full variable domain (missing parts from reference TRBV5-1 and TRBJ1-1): KAGVTQTPRYLIKTRGQQVTLSCSPISGHRSVSWYQQTPGQGLQFLFEYFSETQRNKGNFPGRFSGRQFSNSRSEMNVSTLELGDSALYLCASSLDIRAGDTEAFFGQGTRLTVV.